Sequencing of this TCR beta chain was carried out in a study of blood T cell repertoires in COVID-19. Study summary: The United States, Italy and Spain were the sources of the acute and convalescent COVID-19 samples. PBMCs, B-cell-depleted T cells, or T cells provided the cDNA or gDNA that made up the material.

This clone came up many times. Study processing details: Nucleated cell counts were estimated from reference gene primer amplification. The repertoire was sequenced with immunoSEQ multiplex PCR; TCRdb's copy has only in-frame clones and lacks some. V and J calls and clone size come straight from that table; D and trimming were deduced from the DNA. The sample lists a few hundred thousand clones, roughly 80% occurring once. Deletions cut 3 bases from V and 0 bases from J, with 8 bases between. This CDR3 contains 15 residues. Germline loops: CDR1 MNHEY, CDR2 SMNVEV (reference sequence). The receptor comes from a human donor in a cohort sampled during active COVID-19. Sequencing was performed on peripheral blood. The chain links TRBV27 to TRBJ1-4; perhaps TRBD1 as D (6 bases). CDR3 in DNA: TGTGCCAGCAGTTTCCGGACAGCAACTAATGAAAAACTGTTTTTT. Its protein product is CASSFRTATNEKLFF.